The 32 T cell receptor beta chains given below trace back to one sample, sequenced in a study of naive and memory T cell subsets. An equimolar mix of two oligonucleotides served as the beta constant-region primer for TRBC1 and TRBC2. Ligated cDNA was amplified by four rounds of PCR with nested alpha and beta constant-region primers and SP2. TCRdb called the UMI-ligation and nested PCR reads again in MiXCR, with one record for every CDR3 protein. In the table there are tens of thousands of distinct CDR3 sequences, about 11% of which are singletons. Broader study findings: A few larger clonotypes appeared in naive repertoires, especially CD8, possibly memory cells re-expressing CD45RA.

Antigen specificity for these receptors is unknown. The sample consisted of naive CD4+ T cells from blood. These TCRs come from a human donor in good health.

In its sample, this clonotype was seen a few times. The V gene is TRBV11-2, the J gene TRBJ2-7; D unresolved. Germline V gene lookup returns CDR1 SGHAT and CDR2 FQNNGV. Trimming removed 5 bases at V and 1 base at J, with 6 bases between. The CDR3 is 12 amino acids. DNA for the CDR3: TGTGCCAGCAGCCTTCATTCCTACGAGCAGTACTTC. Protein sequence: CASSLHSYEQYF.

The V and J genes are TRBV7-9 and TRBJ1-4, with unresolved D. The CDR3 sequence is 16 residues long. V lost 1 base, J lost 7 bases, and 16 bases lay in between. CDR1 is SEHNR, CDR2 FQNEAQ, per germline (reference sequence). CDR3 nucleotide sequence: TGTGCCAGCAGCTTAGAATATGCCATGAACCCTGAAAAACTGTTTTTT. Translated, it gives CASSLEYAMNPEKLFF.

The rearrangement joins TRBV18 to TRBJ2-7; weak D call: TRBD1 (6 bases). This CDR3 comprises 14 residues. Germline V lookup: CDR1 KGHSH, CDR2 LQKENI. Trimming cost V 3 bases and J 2 bases, with 11 bases left between them. The CDR3 sequence: CASSPSGDPYEQYF. In DNA form, the CDR3 reads TGTGCCAGCTCACCGTCAGGGGACCCCTACGAGCAGTACTTC.

This clonotype was seen at least ten times. V gene TRBV7-2 combines with J gene TRBJ2-5; D call uncertain. Germline values: CDR1 SGHTA, CDR2 FQGNSA. The CDR3 consists of 12 residues. V lost 0 bases to trimming and J lost 5 bases, with 4 bases between them. CDR3 protein: CASSLATETQYF. The DNA for the CDR3 is TGTGCCAGCAGCTTAGCTACGGAGACCCAGTACTTC.

The chain has TRBV7-3 and TRBJ1-1; tentatively, D is TRBD1 (5 bases). The V gene lost 5 bases and the J gene lost 7 bases, with 17 bases spanning the gap. CDR3 length equals 14 residues. Per germline, CDR1 SGHTA and CDR2 FQGTGA. DNA of the CDR3: TGTGCCAGCAGCCCGGGACCCTGGGAGGATGAAGCTTTCTTT. It encodes CASSPGPWEDEAFF.

The chain joins TRBV4-3 to TRBJ2-1; unclear D gene. This CDR3 is built from 13 residues. V was shortened by 0 bases and J by 15 bases, with 15 bases between the two germline ends. Germline V gene lookup returns CDR1 LGHNA and CDR2 YSLEER. CDR3 DNA sequence: TGCGCCAGCAGCCAAGATGTGGGGTTTAGCCGGTTCTTC. This codes for CASSQDVGFSRFF.

In its sample, this clonotype was seen a few times. The chain carries TRBV12-3 or TRBV12-4 and TRBJ1-5; D is undetermined. Trimming shortened V by 3 bases and J by 6 bases, and 6 bases separated the two germline ends. CDR3 length equals 12 residues. The CDR3 spells CASSLGIQPQHF. DNA of the CDR3: TGTGCCAGCAGTTTGGGGATTCAGCCCCAGCATTTT.

The rearrangement links TRBV30 to TRBJ2-5; 11 positions match TRBD1. The CDR3 is made up of 16 amino acids. Germline V gene data show CDR1 as GTSNPN and CDR2 as SVGIG (reference sequence). The V gene end was trimmed by 3 bases and the J gene end by 5 bases; junction bases not matched to a gene: 11. The CDR3 here is CAWRRFGQGAGETQYF. The CDR3 coding sequence is TGTGCCTGGAGGAGATTCGGACAGGGGGCTGGGGAGACCCAGTACTTC. The full variable domain, rest sourced from reference TRBV30 and TRBJ2-5, is SQTIHQWPATLVQPVGSPLSLECTVEGTSNPNLYWYRQAAGRGLQLLFYSVGIGQISSEVPQNLSASRPQDRQFILSSKKLLLSDSGFYLCAWRRFGQGAGETQYFGPGTRLLVL.

The chain has TRBV6-2 or TRBV6-3 and TRBJ2-5; unclear D gene. The germline CDR1 and CDR2 sequences are MNHEY and SVGEGT. V was shortened by 5 bases and J by 7 bases, with 8 bases between the two germline ends. The CDR3 length is 11 residues. The CDR3 protein is CASSPRGTQYF. DNA for the CDR3: TGTGCCAGCAGTCCTAGAGGGACCCAGTACTTC.

The V call is TRBV7-9, the J call TRBJ1-4; D is possibly TRBD1 (5 bases). Germline V gene lookup returns CDR1 SEHNR and CDR2 FQNEAQ (reference sequence). This CDR3 has 14 amino acids. Trimming left V 4 bases short and J 5 bases short, with 11 bases between. This chain's CDR3 is CASSSRDPNEKLFF. The CDR3 DNA is TGTGCCAGCAGCTCCCGGGACCCAAATGAAAAACTGTTTTTT.

The rearrangement links TRBV4-2 to TRBJ1-2, with 7 bases aligning to TRBD1. The CDR3 covers 15 residues. Losses at the gene ends were 0 bases for V and 7 bases for J; bases not matched to a gene: 8. Germline CDR1 and CDR2: LGHNA and YNFKEQ. The chain's CDR3 is CASSQDAKGASGYTF. CDR3 coding DNA: TGTGCCAGCAGCCAAGATGCAAAGGGGGCGTCTGGCTACACCTTC.

CDR3 protein: CASSLGPGTGLYSNQPQHF. The CDR3 bases are TGTGCCAGCAGCTTAGGTCCGGGGACAGGATTATATAGCAATCAGCCCCAGCATTTT. The J gene is TRBJ1-5, the V gene TRBV11-2, with TRBD1 matching over 8 bases. The CDR3 covers 19 residues. Trimming cost V 1 base and J 0 bases; bases outside gene matches: 11. Germline lookup yields CDR1 SGHAT and CDR2 FQNNGV.

This chain connects TRBV29-1 to TRBJ1-2, with D perhaps matching TRBD1 (6 bases). The V gene's germline CDR1 is SQVTM and CDR2 ANQGSEA. CDR3 size: 12 residues. Trimming took 0 bases from V and 8 from J, leaving 10 bases between them. The CDR3 coding sequence is TGCAGCGTTGAAGATGACAGGTTCGGCTACACCTTC. Amino acids: CSVEDDRFGYTF.

This clonotype has a count of ten or more. The CDR3, as DNA: TGTGCCAGCAGCGACCATTGGAGCGGGAGCTCCTACGAGCAGTACTTC. Protein product: CASSDHWSGSSYEQYF. The chain couples TRBV7-2 to TRBJ2-7, with TRBD2 identical over 8 bases. The CDR3 spans 16 residues. Germline CDR1 is SGHTA and CDR2 is FQGNSA. V gave up 5 bases and J gave up 0 bases; unmatched junction bases: 9. Based on the CDR3 plus reference TRBV7-2 and TRBJ2-7, the full variable domain is GAGVSQSPSNKVTEKGKDVELRCDPISGHTALYWYRQSLGQGLEFLIYFQGNSAPDKSGLPSDRFSAERTGGSVSTLTIQRTQQEDSAVYLCASSDHWSGSSYEQYFGPGTRLTVT.

The gene calls are TRBV12-3 or TRBV12-4 and TRBJ1-5; 7 nucleotides line up with TRBD1. The CDR3 loop spans 16 amino acids. Trimming at V came to 5 bases and at J to 6 bases, leaving 13 bases not matched to a gene. The CDR3 reads CASSQTTGEAGQPQHF. The CDR3 DNA reads TGTGCCAGCAGTCAAACCACAGGGGAAGCGGGTCAGCCCCAGCATTTT.

This clonotype appeared a few times. The chain couples TRBV28 to TRBJ1-3; no firm D call. The V gene's germline CDR1 is MDHEN and CDR2 SYDVKM. This CDR3 has 16 amino acids. Trimming pared 0 bases from V and 0 bases from J, leaving 9 bases between. Written as DNA, the CDR3 is TGTGCCAGCAGTTTATGGGGCGGGGACTCTGGAAACACCATATATTTT. Translation: CASSLWGGDSGNTIYF.

This clonotype was detected ten times or more. The chain is built from TRBV20-1 and TRBJ2-1; 7 bases fit TRBD2. The CDR3 runs to 16 residues. With V trimmed by 0 bases and J by 7 bases, 12 bases remained unmatched. Per the germline V gene, CDR1 is DFQATT and CDR2 is SNEGSKA (reference sequence). CDR3 in amino acids: CSARDHGGRSGNEQFF. The DNA of the CDR3 is TGCAGTGCTAGAGATCACGGCGGGAGAAGTGGGAATGAGCAGTTCTTC.

This clonotype was seen a few times. The chain is built from TRBV7-2 and TRBJ1-4; D is uncertain. V was trimmed by 3 bases and J by 4 bases, leaving 9 bases between them. This CDR3 is 14 amino acids long. Germline V lookup: CDR1 SGHTA, CDR2 FQGNSA. CDR3 residues: CASSFTGSNEKLFF. The CDR3 bases are TGTGCCAGCAGCTTTACGGGGAGTAATGAAAAACTGTTTTTT.

The chain couples TRBV19 to TRBJ2-7; the D gene is possibly TRBD2 (6 bases). V lost 6 bases to trimming and J lost 5 bases, with 11 bases between them. The CDR3 is made up of 12 amino acids. In germline, CDR1 is LNHDA, CDR2 SQIVND (reference sequence). CDR3 in DNA: TGTGCCAGTAGCGGGGGAGGTAACGAGCAGTACTTC. Amino acids: CASSGGGNEQYF.

This clonotype was observed many times. The CDR3 region is CASSFGSVLQETQYF. For the CDR3, the DNA is TGTGCCAGCAGTTTTGGGAGCGTGCTGCAAGAGACCCAGTACTTC. V and J are TRBV6-2 or TRBV6-3 and TRBJ2-5; the D gene is possibly TRBD2 (5 bases). The length of the CDR3 is 15 residues. Germline CDR1 is MNHEY and CDR2 is SVGEGT. V was shortened by 4 bases and J by 2 bases, with 14 bases between the two germline ends.

This clonotype turned up a few times. The chain employs TRBV2 and TRBJ2-4, with 12 bases that match TRBD2. Germline V gene lookup returns CDR1 SNHLY and CDR2 FYNNEI. The CDR3 consists of 17 residues. V shed 7 bases, J shed 5 bases, and the junction held 12 bases outside the gene matches. CDR3 residues: CASTSVGTSGRQNIQYF. The CDR3 nucleotides read TGTGCCAGCACCAGCGTAGGAACTAGCGGGAGGCAAAACATTCAGTACTTC. The variable domain in full, with the rest retrieved from reference TRBV2 and TRBJ2-4, is EPEVTQTPSHQVTQMGQEVILRCVPISNHLYFYWYRQILGQKVEFLVSFYNNEISEKSEIFDDQFSVERPDGSNFTLKIRSTKLEDSAMYFCASTSVGTSGRQNIQYFGAGTRLSVL.

This clonotype was counted only a few times. The gene calls are TRBV10-3 and TRBJ2-7; 8 bases fit TRBD1. The ends lost 6 bases at V and 3 bases at J; junction bases unmatched: 1. The length of the CDR3 is 12 residues. The germline V gene has CDR1 ENHRY and CDR2 SYGVKD. CDR3 loop: CAISDRGYEQYF. The CDR3 coding sequence is TGTGCCATCAGCGACAGGGGCTACGAGCAGTACTTC.

This clonotype showed up just a few times. The chain couples TRBV12-3 or TRBV12-4 to TRBJ1-1; the D is unclear. V was trimmed by 3 bases and J by 2 bases, leaving 13 bases between them. The CDR3 runs 15 residues. CDR3 region: CASSFPPPPNTEAFF. The CDR3 bases are TGTGCCAGCAGTTTTCCCCCCCCACCTAACACTGAAGCTTTCTTT.

This clonotype was detected only a few times. V usage is TRBV7-9 and J usage is TRBJ1-1, with unresolved D. Trimming cost V 0 bases and J 6 bases, with 8 bases left between them. Germline values: CDR1 SEHNR, CDR2 FQNEAQ (reference sequence). This CDR3 has 13 amino acids. Here the CDR3 reads CASSLAGRAEAFF. CDR3 in DNA: TGTGCCAGCAGCTTAGCTGGGAGGGCTGAAGCTTTCTTT.

The DNA of the CDR3 is TGTGCCAGCAGCTTAGAAATGGGGGGCCTGAATCAGCCCCAGCATTTT. Amino acid sequence: CASSLEMGGLNQPQHF. The genes are TRBV7-2 and TRBJ1-5, with D possibly matching TRBD1 (6 bases). The V gene lost 1 base and the J gene lost 4 bases, with 14 bases spanning the gap. The CDR3 runs to 16 residues. Germline CDR1 is SGHTA and CDR2 is FQGNSA.

The chain is built from TRBV2 and TRBJ2-1; the match to TRBD2 covers 8 bases. CDR1 is SNHLY and CDR2 is FYNNEI in the germline V gene. The CDR3 is made up of 15 amino acids. V was clipped by 10 bases and J by 14 bases; unmatched bases: 22. The CDR3 region has the DNA TGTGCCATCAACACCGCCCTAACCGGGGGGGCCAAGGAGTTCTTC. It encodes CAINTALTGGAKEFF.

V gene TRBV28 combines with J gene TRBJ2-7, with D perhaps TRBD2 (5 bases). The CDR3 totals 14 residues. Trimming took off 6 bases at V and 7 bases at J, with 19 bases between the two ends. Looked up from germline, CDR1 is MDHEN and CDR2 is SYDVKM. This chain's CDR3 is CASSPARGSREQYF. CDR3 in DNA: TGTGCCAGCAGCCCTGCCCGGGGATCTCGTGAGCAGTACTTC.

This clonotype was recorded a few times. V usage is TRBV2 and J usage is TRBJ1-1; TRBD1 matches 8 bases. The V gene end was trimmed by 5 bases and the J gene end by 1 base; junction bases not matched to a gene: 3. The CDR3 runs to 14 residues. CDR1 is SNHLY, CDR2 FYNNEI, per germline. CDR3 in DNA: TGTGCCAGCAGTCCAGACAGGGGGAACACTGAAGCTTTCTTT. This sequence encodes CASSPDRGNTEAFF. Variable domain in full (rest from reference TRBV2 and TRBJ1-1): EPEVTQTPSHQVTQMGQEVILRCVPISNHLYFYWYRQILGQKVEFLVSFYNNEISEKSEIFDDQFSVERPDGSNFTLKIRSTKLEDSAMYFCASSPDRGNTEAFFGQGTRLTVV.

This clonotype was picked up many times. The rearrangement links TRBV7-3 to TRBJ2-3, with 14 positions matching TRBD2. V lost 3 bases, J lost 3 bases, and 8 bases stayed unmatched. Germline assignment: CDR1 SGHTA and CDR2 FQGTGA. This CDR3 has 18 residues. CDR3 amino acids: CASSLGTSGRVRTDTQYF. The CDR3 bases are TGTGCCAGCAGCTTGGGGACTAGCGGGAGAGTGCGTACAGATACGCAGTATTTT.

This clonotype was found a few times. The chain uses TRBV4-3 and TRBJ1-5; D is uncertain. The V gene lost 0 bases and the J gene lost 6 bases, with 6 bases spanning the gap. CDR3 length: 13 amino acids. Germline V gene lookup returns CDR1 LGHNA and CDR2 YSLEER. DNA for the CDR3: TGCGCCAGCAGCCAAGATTTGGGTCAGCCCCAGCATTTT. Amino acid sequence: CASSQDLGQPQHF.

The J gene is TRBJ1-3, the V gene TRBV7-2, with D unclear. Germline V gene data show CDR1 as SGHTA and CDR2 as FQGNSA. The length of the CDR3 is 12 residues. With 1 base removed from V and 7 bases from J, the gap between germline ends came to 5 bases. The CDR3 bases are TGTGCCAGCAGCTTAGGCACGAACACCATATATTTT. Translation gives CASSLGTNTIYF.

Remarks on this clonotype: This clone may be a read error of a much larger clone one base away. V gene TRBV5-1 combines with J gene TRBJ2-7; D is uncertain. Looked up from germline, CDR1 is SGHRS and CDR2 is YFSETQ. Deletions cut 4 bases from V and 2 bases from J, with 13 bases between. This CDR3 has 14 amino acids. The CDR3 DNA follows: TGCGCCAGCAGCCTCCAGTGGTCTCCCTACGAGCAGTACTTC. Encoded protein: CASSLQWSPYEQYF.